The source of this TCR beta chain is a study of OX40 agonist ivuxolimab in advanced cancers. Broader study findings: Several nonresponders also turned out to have low normalized T-cell clonal expansion. Relative to CD4+, CD8+ T cells held more expanded clones on average. Clonal expansion by week 6 occurred in CD4+ and CD8+ blood T cells (at 0.1 to 3.0 mg/kg).

The table came from immunoSEQ multiplex PCR; TCRdb's copy has only in-frame clones and leaves some out. The profile covers 40,000 to 55,000 clones, with roughly 91% appearing a single time and almost 25% taken by the ten largest. The germline CDR1 and CDR2 sequences are SGHKS and YYEKEE (reference sequence). This CDR3 region has 14 residues. V dropped 4 bases and J dropped 2 bases, with 13 bases sitting between them. Autoimmune disease history or systemic immunosuppression was exclusionary. To note about this clone: What it binds is not known.

Material: CD4+ or CD8+ T cells sorted from blood, obtained in a trial of the OX40 agonist ivuxolimab. V usage is TRBV5-5 and J usage is TRBJ2-7; tentatively, D is TRBD1 (6 bases). This receptor was taken from an adult with an advanced solid tumor such as melanoma, head and neck, liver or kidney cancer. The CDR3 nucleotides read TGTGCCAGCAGCACCTCAGGGGCTCCCTACGAGCAGTACTTC. Its protein is CASSTSGAPYEQYF.